The following is a T cell receptor (beta chain) sequence with its context. The protocol was immunoSEQ multiplex PCR, while the TCRdb copy is restricted to in-frame clones and leaves out a portion. In the table there are 120,000 to 150,000 clones, about 90% of which are singletons. The V end lost 4 bases, the J end lost 1 base, and 9 bases lay between the germline ends. Germline V gene data show CDR1 as SGHRS and CDR2 as YFSETQ. The CDR3 runs to 14 residues. The sample is drawn from a study of control samples from healthy donors and cancer patients. The chain combines TRBV5-1 with TRBJ1-5; D perhaps matches TRBD1 (5 bases). Sequencing was done on a sample of blood. This receptor was identified in a man younger than 35 in good health. DNA of the CDR3: TGCGCCAGCAGCCCGGGGGAGAGCAATCAGCCCCAGCATTTT. Translating it yields CASSPGESNQPQHF.